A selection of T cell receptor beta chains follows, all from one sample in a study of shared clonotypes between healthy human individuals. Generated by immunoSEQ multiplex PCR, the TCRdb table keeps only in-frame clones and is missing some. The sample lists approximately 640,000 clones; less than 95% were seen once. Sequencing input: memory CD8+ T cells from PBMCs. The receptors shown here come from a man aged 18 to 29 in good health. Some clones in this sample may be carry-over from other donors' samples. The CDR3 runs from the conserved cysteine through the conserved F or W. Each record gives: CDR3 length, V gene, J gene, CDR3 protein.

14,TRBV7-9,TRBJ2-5,CASSLAPPRETQYF
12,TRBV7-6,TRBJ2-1,CASSLGGGEQFF
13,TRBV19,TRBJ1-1,CASSTQGATEAFF
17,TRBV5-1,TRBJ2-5,CASSPLWRGSSQETQYF
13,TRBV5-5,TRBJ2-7,CASSWTPSYEQYF
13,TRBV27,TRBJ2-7,CASSFVQSYEQYF
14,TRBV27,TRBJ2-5,CATSGGGIWGTQYF
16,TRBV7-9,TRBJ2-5,CASSVGWERGGETQYF
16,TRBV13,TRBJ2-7,CASSSRAGATGYEQYF
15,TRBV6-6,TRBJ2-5,CASSYSGGGGETQYF
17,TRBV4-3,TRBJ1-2,CASSQHRGPGSGYGYTF
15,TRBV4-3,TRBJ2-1,CASSQDPSGHNEQFF
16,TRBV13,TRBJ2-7,CASSLGLGQVTYEQYF
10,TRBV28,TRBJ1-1,CASSSTEAFF
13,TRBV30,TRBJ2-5,CAWEIGSGETQYF
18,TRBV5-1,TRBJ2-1,CASSLGLAGGPHFNEQFF
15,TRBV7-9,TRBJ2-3,CASSLSGDSTDTQYF
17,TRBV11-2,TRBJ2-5,CASSPWARGPAGETQYF
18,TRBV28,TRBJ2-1,CASSPSGGGRGSYNEQFF
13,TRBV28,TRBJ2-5,CASSQVLQETQYF
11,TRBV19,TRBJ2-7,CASREGYEQYF
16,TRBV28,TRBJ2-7,CASSLLGQGISYEQYF
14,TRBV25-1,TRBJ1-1,CASSEWAVNTEAFF
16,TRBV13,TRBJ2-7,CASPRREFSVTYEQYF
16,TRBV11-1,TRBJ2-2,CASSLGRGGHTGELFF
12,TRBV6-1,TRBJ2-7,CASGREGHEQYF
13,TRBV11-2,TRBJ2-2,CASSGRGTGELFF
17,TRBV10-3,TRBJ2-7,CAISAPEEMGQDHEQYF
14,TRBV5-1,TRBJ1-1,CASSFTGVGTEAFF
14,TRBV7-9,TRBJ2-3,CASSLATPSETQYF
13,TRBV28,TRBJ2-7,CASSPQGNYEQYF
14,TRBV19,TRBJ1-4,CASSIVGGVEKLFF
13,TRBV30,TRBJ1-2,CAWSVSQNYGYTF
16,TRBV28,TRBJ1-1,CASTAVEFWAAAEAFF
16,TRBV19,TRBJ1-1,CASSPPQGPMNTEAFF
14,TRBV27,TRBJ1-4,CASSFGRGVGKLFF
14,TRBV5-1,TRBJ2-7,CASSRRLAVREQYF
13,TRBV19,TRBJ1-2,CASSTGATYGYTF
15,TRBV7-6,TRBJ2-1,CASSLTSENYNEQFF
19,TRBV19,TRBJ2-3,CASSIRGLAGVGDTDTQYF
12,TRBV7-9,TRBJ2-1,CASRLDPSEQFF
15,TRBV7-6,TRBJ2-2,CASSSRQGSTGELFF
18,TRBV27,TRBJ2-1,CASSLLGGPGLAPNEQFF
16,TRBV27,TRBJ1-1,CASSLRQGAVNTEAFF
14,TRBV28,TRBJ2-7,CASSLALGYYEQYF
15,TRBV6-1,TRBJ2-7,CASRLPGQLSYEQYF
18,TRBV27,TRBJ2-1,CASSLIAGGVGSYNEQFF
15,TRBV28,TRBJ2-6,CASGNPGSGANVLTF
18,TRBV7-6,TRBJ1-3,CASSLRPGQGSAGNTIYF
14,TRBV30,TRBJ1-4,CAWSVLKGRSKLFF
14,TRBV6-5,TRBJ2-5,CASSLGQGGETQYF
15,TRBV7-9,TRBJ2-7,CASSSPGQGPYEQYF
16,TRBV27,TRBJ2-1,CASQRRTSADYNEQFF
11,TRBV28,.,CASSPAYEQYF
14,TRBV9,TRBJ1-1,CASSAYNMNTEAFF
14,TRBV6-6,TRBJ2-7,CASSLGGASDEQYF
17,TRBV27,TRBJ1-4,CASSLSSGGGPNEKLFF
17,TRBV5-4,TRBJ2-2,CASSLGSRGRNTGELFF
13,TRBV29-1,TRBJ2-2,CSVAGLNTGELFF
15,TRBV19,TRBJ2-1,CASTRDREGYNEQFF